Following are 9 T cell receptor beta chains from one sample sequenced in a study of identical twins. TCRdb re-derived calls from the 5' RACE reads in MiXCR, one entry per CDR3 protein. The profile shows hundreds of thousands of distinct CDR3 sequences, approximately 7% of them singletons. The sample was also linked to a second study, of yellow fever vaccine responses in identical twins.

Sequenced sample: memory (CD45RO+) T cells sorted from blood. These receptor sequences come from a woman between 18 and 29 years old in good health.

The V call is TRBV12-3 or TRBV12-4, the J call TRBJ1-3; a weak D match, TRBD1 (5 bases). Trimming stripped 6 bases from V and 0 bases from J, with 24 bases between. This CDR3 region has 19 residues. Here the CDR3 reads CASSISLRGLQLSGNTIYF. CDR3 coding DNA: TGTGCCAGCAGCATCTCTTTGAGGGGCCTTCAACTCTCTGGAAACACCATATATTTT.

Here the CDR3 DNA reads TGTGCCAGCAGATCGGGGGGGCAGACCCAGTACTTC. This sequence encodes CASRSGGQTQYF. The chain carries TRBV25-1 and TRBJ2-5, with 8 bases identical to TRBD2. The CDR3 is made up of 12 amino acids. The germline V gene has CDR1 MGHDK and CDR2 SYGVNS. The V and J ends lost 6 bases and 6 bases, in that order; junction bases with no gene match: 3.

The sample holds many counts of this clonotype. The V call is TRBV7-8, the J call TRBJ2-7; D remains unclear. The V gene lost 0 bases and the J gene lost 0 bases, with 15 bases spanning the gap. CDR3 length: 17 amino acids. Germline values: CDR1 SGHVS, CDR2 FQNEAQ. The CDR3 reads CASSLAVGRKSSYEQYV. Written as DNA, the CDR3 is TGTGCCAGCAGCTTAGCCGTTGGCAGGAAGAGCTCCTACGAGCAGTACGTC.

V and J are TRBV20-1 and TRBJ1-5; D unresolved. The germline V gene encodes CDR1 DFQATT and CDR2 SNEGSKA (reference sequence). The germline V and J ends were trimmed by 1 base and 1 base, with 8 bases remaining between them. The CDR3 contains 14 residues. Here the CDR3 reads CSARVENSNQPQHF. CDR3 coding DNA: TGCAGTGCTAGAGTAGAGAACAGCAATCAGCCCCAGCATTTT.

This clonotype was seen at least ten times. The chain carries TRBV4-1 and TRBJ1-5, with D perhaps TRBD1 (5 bases). Looked up from germline, CDR1 is MGHRA and CDR2 is YSYEKL. This CDR3 comprises 17 residues. With 5 bases removed from V and 1 base from J, the gap between germline ends came to 18 bases. The CDR3 DNA sequence: TGCGCCAGCAGCAGGGGAGGGGTAGTTGCGAGCAATCAGCCCCAGCATTTT. Amino acids: CASSRGGVVASNQPQHF.

This clonotype was counted between two and nine times. The J gene is TRBJ2-1, the V gene TRBV11-1; D ambiguous. The V gene lost 1 base and the J gene lost 4 bases, with 11 bases spanning the gap. The CDR3 covers 15 residues. Per germline, CDR1 SGHAT and CDR2 FQDESV (reference sequence). This CDR3 reads CASSLGNQPYNEQFF. In nucleotides, the CDR3 is TGTGCCAGCAGCTTAGGAAACCAGCCATACAATGAGCAGTTCTTC.

V usage is TRBV19 and J usage is TRBJ1-4; D call uncertain. The CDR3 has 14 amino acids. V gave up 8 bases and J gave up 3 bases, with 13 bases separating them. Germline V gene data show CDR1 as LNHDA and CDR2 as SQIVND (reference sequence). The CDR3 DNA reads as TGTGCCAGTGGCTCTTCTGGGGCTAATGAAAAACTGTTTTTT. It is translated as CASGSSGANEKLFF.

Many counts were recorded for this clonotype. The chain carries TRBV6-1 and TRBJ2-1, with 14 bases aligning to TRBD2. The CDR3 sequence is 17 residues long. CDR1 is MNHNS and CDR2 is SASEGT in the germline V gene. V lost 6 bases, J lost 3 bases, and 7 bases stayed unmatched. CDR3 residues: CASSKTSGGVNYNEQFF. The CDR3 DNA reads TGTGCCAGCAGCAAGACTAGCGGGGGGGTAAACTACAATGAGCAGTTCTTC.

This clonotype has ten or more counts. The V and J genes are TRBV7-8 and TRBJ2-1; maybe TRBD2 (5 bases). The V gene lost 1 base and the J gene lost 7 bases, with 20 bases spanning the gap. Per germline, CDR1 SGHVS and CDR2 FQNEAQ. This CDR3 is built from 17 residues. The CDR3 sequence: CASSLGFRYNTRNEQFF. The CDR3 nucleotides read TGTGCCAGCAGCTTAGGCTTCCGGTACAACACTAGAAATGAGCAGTTCTTC.